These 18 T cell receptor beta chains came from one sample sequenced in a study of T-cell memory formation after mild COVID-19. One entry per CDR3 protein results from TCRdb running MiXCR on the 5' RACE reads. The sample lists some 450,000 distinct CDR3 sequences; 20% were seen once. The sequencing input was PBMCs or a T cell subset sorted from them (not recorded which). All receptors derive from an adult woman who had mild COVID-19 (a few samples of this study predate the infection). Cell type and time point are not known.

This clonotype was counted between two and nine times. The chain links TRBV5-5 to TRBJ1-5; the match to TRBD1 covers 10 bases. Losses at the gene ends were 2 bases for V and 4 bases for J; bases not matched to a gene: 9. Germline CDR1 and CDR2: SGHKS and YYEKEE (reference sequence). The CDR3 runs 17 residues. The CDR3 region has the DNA TGTGCCAGCAGCTTTTTATCAGGGACAGGGGTAAATCAGCCCCAGCATTTT. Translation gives CASSFLSGTGVNQPQHF.

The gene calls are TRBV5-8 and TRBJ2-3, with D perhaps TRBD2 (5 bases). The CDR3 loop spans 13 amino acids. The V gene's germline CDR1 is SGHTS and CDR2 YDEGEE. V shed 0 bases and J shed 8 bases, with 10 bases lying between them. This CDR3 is CASSLAGIRTQYF. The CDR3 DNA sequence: TGTGCCAGCAGCTTGGCCGGGATACGTACGCAGTATTTT.

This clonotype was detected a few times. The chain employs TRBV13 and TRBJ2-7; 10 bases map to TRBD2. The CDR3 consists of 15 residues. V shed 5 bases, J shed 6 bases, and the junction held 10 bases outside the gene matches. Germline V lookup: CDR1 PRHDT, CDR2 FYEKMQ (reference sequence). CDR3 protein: CASSLQRLAGAEQYF. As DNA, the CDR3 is TGTGCCAGCAGCCTCCAGAGGCTAGCGGGAGCCGAGCAGTACTTC.

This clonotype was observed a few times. The CDR3 spells CASKPSGLTFEQFF. CDR3 coding DNA: TGTGCCAGCAAGCCTAGCGGTTTAACCTTCGAGCAGTTCTTC. The genes are TRBV7-2 and TRBJ2-1; 7 positions match TRBD2. The germline gives CDR1 SGHTA, CDR2 FQGNSA. The length of the CDR3 is 14 residues. J was trimmed by 10 bases and V by 7 bases; bases with no gene match: 13.

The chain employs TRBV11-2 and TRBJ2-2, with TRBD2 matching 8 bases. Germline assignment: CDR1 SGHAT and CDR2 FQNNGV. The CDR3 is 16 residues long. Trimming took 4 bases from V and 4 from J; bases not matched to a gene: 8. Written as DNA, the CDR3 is TGTGCCAGCAGCTGGCAGGCGGGAGGCACCACCGGGGAGCTGTTTTTT. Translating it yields CASSWQAGGTTGELFF.

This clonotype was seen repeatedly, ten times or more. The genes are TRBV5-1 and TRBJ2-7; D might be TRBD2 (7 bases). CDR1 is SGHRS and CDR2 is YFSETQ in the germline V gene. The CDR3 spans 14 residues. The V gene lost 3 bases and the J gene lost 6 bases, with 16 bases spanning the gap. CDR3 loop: CASSSSGGQGEQYF. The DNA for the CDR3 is TGCGCCAGCAGCTCCTCCGGGGGGCAAGGCGAGCAGTACTTC.

CDR3 coding DNA: TGTGCCAGCTCACTCGGGGCTAGTACCTACGAGCAGTACTTC. Translation: CASSLGASTYEQYF. The gene calls are TRBV18 and TRBJ2-7; either TRBD1 or TRBD2 may fit D (5 bases each). The CDR3 has 14 amino acids. The V end lost 4 bases, the J end lost 2 bases, and 12 bases lay between the germline ends. Germline-derived CDR1 and CDR2 are KGHSH and LQKENI.

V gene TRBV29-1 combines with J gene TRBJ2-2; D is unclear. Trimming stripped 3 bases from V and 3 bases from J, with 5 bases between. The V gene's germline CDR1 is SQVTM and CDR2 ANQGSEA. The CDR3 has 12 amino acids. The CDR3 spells CSVDIDTGELFF. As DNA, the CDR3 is TGCAGCGTTGATATAGACACCGGGGAGCTGTTTTTT.

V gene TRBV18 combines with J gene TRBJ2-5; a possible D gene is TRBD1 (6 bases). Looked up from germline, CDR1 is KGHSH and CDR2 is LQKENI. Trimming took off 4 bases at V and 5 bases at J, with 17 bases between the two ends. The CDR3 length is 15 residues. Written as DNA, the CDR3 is TGTGCCAGCTCACTTACCTCCGGGACAAGGGAGACCCAGTACTTC. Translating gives CASSLTSGTRETQYF.

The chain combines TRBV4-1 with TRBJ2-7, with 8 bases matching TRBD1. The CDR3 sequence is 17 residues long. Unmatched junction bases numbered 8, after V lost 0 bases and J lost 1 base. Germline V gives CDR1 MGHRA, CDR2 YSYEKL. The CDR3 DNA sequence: TGCGCCAGCAGCCAAGAGTTGACAGGGGCCTTATCCTACGAGCAGTACTTC. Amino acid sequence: CASSQELTGALSYEQYF.

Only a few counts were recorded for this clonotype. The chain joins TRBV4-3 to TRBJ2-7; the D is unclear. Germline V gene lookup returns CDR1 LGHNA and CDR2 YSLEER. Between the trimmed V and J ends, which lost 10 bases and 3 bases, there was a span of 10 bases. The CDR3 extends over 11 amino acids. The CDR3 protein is CAIVDGYEQYF. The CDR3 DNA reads TGCGCCATCGTGGACGGCTACGAGCAGTACTTC.

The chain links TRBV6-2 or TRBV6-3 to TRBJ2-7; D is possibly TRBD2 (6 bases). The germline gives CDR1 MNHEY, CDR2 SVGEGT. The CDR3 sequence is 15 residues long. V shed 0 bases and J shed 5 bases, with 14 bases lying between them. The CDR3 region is CASSYSSGDPHEQYF. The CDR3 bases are TGTGCCAGCAGTTACTCGTCGGGAGACCCCCACGAGCAGTACTTC.

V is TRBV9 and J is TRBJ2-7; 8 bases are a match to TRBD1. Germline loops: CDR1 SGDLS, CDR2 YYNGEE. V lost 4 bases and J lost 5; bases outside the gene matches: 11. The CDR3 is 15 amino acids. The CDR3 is CASSPPWGQVNEQYF. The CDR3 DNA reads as TGTGCCAGCAGCCCCCCGTGGGGACAGGTAAACGAGCAGTACTTC. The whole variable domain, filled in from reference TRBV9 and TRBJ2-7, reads DSGVTQTPKHLITATGQRVTLRCSPRSGDLSVYWYQQSLDQGLQFLIQYYNGEERAKGNILERFSAQQFPDLHSELNLSSLELGDSALYFCASSPPWGQVNEQYFGPGTRLTVT.

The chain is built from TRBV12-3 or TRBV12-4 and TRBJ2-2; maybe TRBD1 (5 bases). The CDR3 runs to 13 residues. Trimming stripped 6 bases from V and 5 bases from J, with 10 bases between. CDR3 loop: CASRAYRTGELFF. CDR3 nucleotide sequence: TGTGCCAGCAGAGCCTACAGGACCGGGGAGCTGTTTTTT.

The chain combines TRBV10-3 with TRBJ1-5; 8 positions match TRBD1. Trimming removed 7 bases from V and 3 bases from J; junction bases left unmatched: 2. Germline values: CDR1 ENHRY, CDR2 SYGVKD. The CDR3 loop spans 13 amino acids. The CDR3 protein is CAIKGQDNQPQHF. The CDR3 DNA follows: TGTGCCATCAAGGGACAGGACAATCAGCCCCAGCATTTT.

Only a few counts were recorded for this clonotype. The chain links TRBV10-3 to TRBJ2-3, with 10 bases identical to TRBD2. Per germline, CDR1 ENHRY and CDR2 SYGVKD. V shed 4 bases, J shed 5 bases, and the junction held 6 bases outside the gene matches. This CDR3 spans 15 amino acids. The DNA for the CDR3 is TGTGCCATCAGTGTTCTAGCGGGAGCAGAAGATACGCAGTATTTT. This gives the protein CAISVLAGAEDTQYF.

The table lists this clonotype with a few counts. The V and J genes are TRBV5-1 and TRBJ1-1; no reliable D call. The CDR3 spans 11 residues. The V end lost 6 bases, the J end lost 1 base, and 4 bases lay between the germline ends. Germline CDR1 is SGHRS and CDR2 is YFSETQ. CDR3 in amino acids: CASMGNTEAFF. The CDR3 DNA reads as TGCGCCAGCATGGGGAACACTGAAGCTTTCTTT.

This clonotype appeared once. CDR3 protein: CASSSGQGPSLVRPPTYNEQFF. The CDR3, as DNA: TGTGCCAGCAGTTCAGGACAGGGTCCTAGCCTTGTCCGTCCCCCCACCTACAATGAGCAGTTCTTC. V and J are TRBV6-5 and TRBJ2-1; TRBD1 matches 8 bases. Germline V gives CDR1 MNHEY, CDR2 SVGAGI. Losses at the gene ends were 4 bases for V and 2 bases for J; bases not matched to a gene: 25. The CDR3 runs 22 residues.